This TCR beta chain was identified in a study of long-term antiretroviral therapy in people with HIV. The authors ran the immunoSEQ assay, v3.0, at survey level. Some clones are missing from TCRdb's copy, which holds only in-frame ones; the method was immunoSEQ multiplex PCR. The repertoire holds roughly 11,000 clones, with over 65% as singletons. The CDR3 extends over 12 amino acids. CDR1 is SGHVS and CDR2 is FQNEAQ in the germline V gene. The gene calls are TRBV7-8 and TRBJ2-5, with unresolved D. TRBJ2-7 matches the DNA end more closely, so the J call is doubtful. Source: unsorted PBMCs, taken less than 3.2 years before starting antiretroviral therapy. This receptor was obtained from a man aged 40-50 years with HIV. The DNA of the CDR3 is TGTGCCAGCAGCTTACTCAGACCCGAGCAGTACTTC. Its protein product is CASSLLRPEQYF.